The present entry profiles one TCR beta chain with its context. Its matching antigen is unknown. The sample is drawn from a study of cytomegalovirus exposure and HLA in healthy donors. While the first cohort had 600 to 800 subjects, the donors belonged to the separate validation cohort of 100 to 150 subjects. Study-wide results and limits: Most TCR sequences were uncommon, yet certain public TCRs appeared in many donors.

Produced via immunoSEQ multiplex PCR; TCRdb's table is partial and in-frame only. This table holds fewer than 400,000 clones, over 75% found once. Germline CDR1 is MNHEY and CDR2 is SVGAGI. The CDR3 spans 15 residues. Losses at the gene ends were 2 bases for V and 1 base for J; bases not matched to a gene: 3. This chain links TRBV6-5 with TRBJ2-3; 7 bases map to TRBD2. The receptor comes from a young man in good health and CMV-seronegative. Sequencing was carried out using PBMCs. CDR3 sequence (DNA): TGTGCCAGCAGTTACGGGGGGGTCGGCACAGATACGCAGTATTTT. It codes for CASSYGGVGTDTQYF.